This is a list of T cell receptor beta chains from one sample in a study of T cells in Graves' hyperthyroidism and ophthalmopathy. MiXCR, applied by TCRdb to the multiplex PCR reads, yields one record per CDR3 protein. The table lists about 320,000 distinct CDR3 sequences, roughly 17% of them singletons. Specimen: blood. Receptors originate from a man aged 25-45 years with Graves' hyperthyroidism. Each CDR3 is given with its conserved first and last residue. The order of the fields is D gene, J gene, V gene, clone size, CDR3 protein, CDR3 DNA. The D gene is left open where the match is weak. Some rows mark clone size as missing; the rest say once, few, many or name a class of expanded clone.

d_gene: .
j_gene: TRBJ2-2
v_gene: TRBV11-2
abundance: few
CDR3aa: CASSQRSTGELFF
CDR3nt: TGTGCCAGCAGCCAACGAAGCACCGGGGAGCTGTTTTTT

d_gene: .
j_gene: TRBJ2-6
v_gene: TRBV6-1
abundance: many
CDR3aa: CASSEFVSGANVLTF
CDR3nt: TGTGCCAGCAGTGAGTTCGTCTCTGGGGCCAACGTCCTGACTTTC

d_gene: TRBD2
j_gene: TRBJ2-1
v_gene: TRBV10-1
abundance: few
CDR3aa: CASSVAGTSGNNEQFF
CDR3nt: TGCGCCAGCAGCGTTGCCGGGACTAGCGGTAACAATGAGCAGTTCTTC

d_gene: .
j_gene: TRBJ2-1
v_gene: TRBV3-1
abundance: few
CDR3aa: CASSPAPEMNEQFF
CDR3nt: TGTGCCAGCAGCCCTGCGCCGGAAATGAATGAGCAGTTCTTC

d_gene: .
j_gene: TRBJ2-5
v_gene: TRBV12-3/TRBV12-4
abundance: many
CDR3aa: CASTVARRKGETQYF
CDR3nt: TGTGCCAGCACCGTGGCGCGGCGAAAGGGGGAGACCCAGTACTTC

d_gene: TRBD2
j_gene: TRBJ2-7
v_gene: TRBV28
abundance: many
CDR3aa: CASGGGTSGNYYEQYF
CDR3nt: TGTGCCAGCGGAGGGGGGACTAGCGGGAACTACTACGAGCAGTACTTC

d_gene: .
j_gene: TRBJ1-5
v_gene: TRBV5-1
abundance: .
CDR3aa: CASSPGGGDSNQPQHF
CDR3nt: TGCGCCAGCAGCCCGGGGGGGGGGGATAGCAATCAGCCCCAGCATTTT

d_gene: TRBD1
j_gene: TRBJ1-4
v_gene: TRBV18
abundance: .
CDR3aa: CASSPRDRSVEKLFF
CDR3nt: TGTGCCAGCTCACCCAGGGACAGGTCGGTTGAAAAACTGTTTTTT

d_gene: TRBD1
j_gene: TRBJ2-1
v_gene: TRBV28
abundance: many
CDR3aa: CASSFAFWDRAEQFF
CDR3nt: TGTGCCAGCAGTTTCGCGTTTTGGGACAGGGCGGAGCAGTTCTTC

d_gene: TRBD1
j_gene: TRBJ1-5
v_gene: TRBV6-1
abundance: few
CDR3aa: CASSPRTGWTPQHF
CDR3nt: TGTGCCAGCAGCCCCCGGACAGGGTGGACGCCCCAGCATTTT

d_gene: .
j_gene: TRBJ2-6
v_gene: TRBV12-3/TRBV12-4
abundance: .
CDR3aa: CASSPGVRVSSGANVLTF
CDR3nt: TGTGCCAGCAGTCCAGGCGTGCGGGTTAGCTCTGGGGCCAACGTCCTGACTTTC

d_gene: .
j_gene: TRBJ2-5
v_gene: TRBV9
abundance: few
CDR3aa: CASSVELDQETQYF
CDR3nt: TGTGCCAGCAGCGTAGAACTAGACCAAGAGACCCAGTACTTC

d_gene: TRBD2
j_gene: TRBJ2-3
v_gene: TRBV3-1
abundance: many
CDR3aa: CASSPHALAGSPRDTQYF
CDR3nt: TGTGCCAGCAGCCCTCACGCACTAGCGGGATCTCCTCGGGATACGCAGTATTTT

d_gene: TRBD2
j_gene: TRBJ2-5
v_gene: TRBV5-1
abundance: few
CDR3aa: CASSLTGGRAAETQYF
CDR3nt: TGCGCCAGCAGCTTGACCGGCGGGAGGGCCGCTGAGACCCAGTACTTC

d_gene: .
j_gene: TRBJ2-2
v_gene: TRBV3-1
abundance: many
CDR3aa: CASSQGVQTGELFF
CDR3nt: TGTGCCAGCAGCCAAGGGGTGCAAACCGGGGAGCTGTTTTTT

d_gene: TRBD1
j_gene: TRBJ2-7
v_gene: TRBV28
abundance: many
CDR3aa: CASSSSSTGGGYEQYF
CDR3nt: TGTGCCAGCAGTTCCTCCTCGACAGGGGGCGGGTACGAGCAGTACTTC

d_gene: .
j_gene: TRBJ2-5
v_gene: TRBV7-2
abundance: many
CDR3aa: CASSGGPQETQYF
CDR3nt: TGTGCCAGCAGCGGTGGCCCCCAAGAGACCCAGTACTTC